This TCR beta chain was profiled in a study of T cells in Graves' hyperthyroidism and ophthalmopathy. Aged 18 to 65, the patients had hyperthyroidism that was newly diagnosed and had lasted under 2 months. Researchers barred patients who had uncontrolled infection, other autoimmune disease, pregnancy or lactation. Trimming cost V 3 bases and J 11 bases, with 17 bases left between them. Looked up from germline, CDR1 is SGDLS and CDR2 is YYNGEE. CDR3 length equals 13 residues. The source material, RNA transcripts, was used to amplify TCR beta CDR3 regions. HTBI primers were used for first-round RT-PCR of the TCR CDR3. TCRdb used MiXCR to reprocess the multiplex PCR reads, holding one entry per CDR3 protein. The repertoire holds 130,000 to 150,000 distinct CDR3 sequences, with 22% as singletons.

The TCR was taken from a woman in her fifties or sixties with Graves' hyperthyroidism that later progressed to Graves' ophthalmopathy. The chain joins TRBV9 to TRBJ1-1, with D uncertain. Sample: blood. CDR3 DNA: TGTGCCAGCAGCGGCCCGAACTTAACTCCGGCTTTCTTT. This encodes CASSGPNLTPAFF.